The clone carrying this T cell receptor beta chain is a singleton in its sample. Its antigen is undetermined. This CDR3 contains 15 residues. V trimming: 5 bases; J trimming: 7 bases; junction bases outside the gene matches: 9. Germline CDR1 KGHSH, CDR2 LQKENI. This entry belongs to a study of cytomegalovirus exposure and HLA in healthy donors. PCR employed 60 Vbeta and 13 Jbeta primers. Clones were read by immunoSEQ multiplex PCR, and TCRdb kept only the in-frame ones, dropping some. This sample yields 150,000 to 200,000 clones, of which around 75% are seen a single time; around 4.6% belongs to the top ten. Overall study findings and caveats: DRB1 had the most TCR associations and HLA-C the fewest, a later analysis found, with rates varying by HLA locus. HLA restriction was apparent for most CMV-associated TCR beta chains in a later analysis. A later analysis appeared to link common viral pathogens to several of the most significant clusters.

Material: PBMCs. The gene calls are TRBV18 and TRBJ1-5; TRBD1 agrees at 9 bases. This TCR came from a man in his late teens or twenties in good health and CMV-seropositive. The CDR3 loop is CASSFRTGEGQPQHF. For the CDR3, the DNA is TGTGCCAGCTCATTTCGGACAGGGGAGGGACAGCCCCAGCATTTT.